These T cell receptor beta chains were read from a single sample in a study of T cell changes during pregnancy in multiple sclerosis. The repertoire was sequenced with immunoSEQ multiplex PCR; TCRdb's copy has only in-frame clones and lacks some. The table shows roughly 54,000 clones, with 80% to 95% occurring only once. Sequenced material: CD4+ T cells from peripheral blood mononuclear cells, taken after pregnancy. Receptors originate from a female donor with multiple sclerosis, enrolled in a pregnancy study. Both conserved end residues are trimmed from each CDR3. Each record gives: CDR3 protein, J gene, V gene, D gene, clone size. The D gene is left open where the match is weak. Rows give clone size only sometimes, using once, few, many, or a class for an expanded clone.

cdr3_aa: SVSGRSTDTQY
j_call: TRBJ2-3
v_call: TRBV29-1
d_call: TRBD2
clone_size: -

cdr3_aa: ASSPATVENSPLH
j_call: TRBJ1-6
v_call: TRBV5-1
d_call: -
clone_size: -

cdr3_aa: ASSGRTSGTDTQY
j_call: TRBJ2-3
v_call: TRBV9
d_call: TRBD2
clone_size: -

cdr3_aa: SVSRPGQGGYQY
j_call: TRBJ2-5
v_call: TRBV29-1
d_call: TRBD1
clone_size: -

cdr3_aa: SVESGAGYGYT
j_call: TRBJ1-2
v_call: TRBV29-1
d_call: -
clone_size: -

cdr3_aa: ASSGLAGASYEQY
j_call: TRBJ2-7
v_call: TRBV6-1
d_call: TRBD2
clone_size: once

cdr3_aa: ASRASYSNQPQH
j_call: TRBJ1-5
v_call: TRBV28
d_call: -
clone_size: -

cdr3_aa: ASSSGLAGAVDTQY
j_call: TRBJ2-3
v_call: TRBV11-3
d_call: TRBD2
clone_size: -

cdr3_aa: ASSFGLGSGNTIY
j_call: TRBJ1-3
v_call: TRBV7-9
d_call: -
clone_size: few

cdr3_aa: ASSERDRNTEAF
j_call: TRBJ1-1
v_call: TRBV6-1
d_call: TRBD1
clone_size: -

cdr3_aa: ASSIRDRGNQPQH
j_call: TRBJ1-5
v_call: TRBV19
d_call: TRBD1
clone_size: -

cdr3_aa: ASSGQVEGEAF
j_call: TRBJ1-1
v_call: TRBV11-2
d_call: -
clone_size: -

cdr3_aa: SVGGINQPQH
j_call: TRBJ1-5
v_call: TRBV29-1
d_call: -
clone_size: -

cdr3_aa: ASSLVVGNTIY
j_call: TRBJ1-3
v_call: TRBV7-9
d_call: -
clone_size: few

cdr3_aa: ASSGTSGGVYEQY
j_call: TRBJ2-7
v_call: TRBV6-1
d_call: TRBD2
clone_size: -

cdr3_aa: ASSLPGGWDTEAF
j_call: TRBJ1-1
v_call: TRBV5-6
d_call: TRBD1
clone_size: -